This TCR beta chain was obtained from a study of OX40 agonist ivuxolimab in advanced cancers. Here immunoSEQ multiplex PCR was the method, and the copy in TCRdb shows in-frame clones only, minus some. The sample consists of under 20,000 clones, about 90% of them appearing once. Any history of autoimmune disease or systemic immunosuppression disqualified patients. The source of this sequence is an adult with an advanced solid tumor such as melanoma, head and neck, liver or kidney cancer. This material consisted of CD4+ or CD8+ T cells sorted from blood, taken in a trial of the OX40 agonist ivuxolimab.

The CDR3 region has the DNA TGTGCCAGCAGCCCGGGGGCCCCCGGGGAGCTGTTTTTT. This encodes CASSPGAPGELFF. This sequence joins TRBV7-3 and TRBJ2-2; D possibly uses TRBD1 or TRBD2 (6 bases each). Between the trimmed V and J ends, which lost 5 bases and 6 bases, there was a span of 10 bases. Germline V CDR1 and CDR2: SGHTA, FQGTGA. The CDR3 has 13 amino acids.